The 2 T cell receptor beta chains below all came from one sample that was sequenced in a study of T cells in Graves' hyperthyroidism and ophthalmopathy. Template material for amplifying TCR beta CDR3 regions consisted of RNA transcripts. RT-PCR in the first round (using the HTBI primer set) targeted the TCR CDR3. Using its own MiXCR run on the multiplex PCR reads, TCRdb lists one record per CDR3 protein. This table holds more than 95,000 distinct CDR3 sequences, approximately 48% found once. The source material was blood. These receptors all stem from a man aged 40-50 years with Graves' hyperthyroidism.

V gene TRBV5-4 combines with J gene TRBJ1-5; 10 nucleotides line up with TRBD1. This CDR3 is 16 amino acids long. V was pared by 3 bases and J by 7 bases, with 10 bases of the junction left unmatched. CDR1 is SGHNT and CDR2 is YYREEE in the germline V gene (reference sequence). The CDR3 DNA is TGTGCCAGCAGCTCCCGACAGGGGGCCCAGGCCCAGCCCCAGCATTTT. Translation: CASSSRQGAQAQPQHF.

Many counts were recorded for this clonotype. The chain is built from TRBV28 and TRBJ2-6; D possibly corresponds to TRBD1 (6 bases). Germline CDR1 and CDR2: MDHEN and SYDVKM. V was trimmed by 5 bases and J by 0 bases, leaving 11 bases between them. CDR3 size: 16 residues. The CDR3, as DNA: TGTGCCAGCAGTCGGGACACGAGCTCTGGGGCCAACGTCCTGACTTTC. Protein: CASSRDTSSGANVLTF. Looking up the rest from reference TRBV28 and TRBJ2-6 gives the full variable domain: DVKVTQSSRYLVKRTGEKVFLECVQDMDHENMFWYRQDPGLGLRLIYFSYDVKMKEKGDIPEGYSVSREKKERFSLILESASTNQTSMYLCASSRDTSSGANVLTFGAGSRLTVL.